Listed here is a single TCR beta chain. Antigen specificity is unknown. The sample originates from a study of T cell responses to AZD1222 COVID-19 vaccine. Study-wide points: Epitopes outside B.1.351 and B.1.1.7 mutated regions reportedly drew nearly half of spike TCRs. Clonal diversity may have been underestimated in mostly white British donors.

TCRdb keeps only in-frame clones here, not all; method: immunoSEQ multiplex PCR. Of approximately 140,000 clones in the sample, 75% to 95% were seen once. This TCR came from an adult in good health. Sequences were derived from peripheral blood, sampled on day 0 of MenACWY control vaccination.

The CDR3 loop is CASSLGTGRSNQPQHF. Written as DNA, the CDR3 is TGTGCCAGCAGCTTAGGGACAGGGCGGAGCAATCAGCCCCAGCATTTT. This chain links TRBV7-9 with TRBJ1-5; 8 bases map to TRBD1. The CDR3 contains 16 residues. The germline V gene has CDR1 SEHNR and CDR2 FQNEAQ (reference sequence). The V and J ends lost 1 base and 1 base, in that order; junction bases with no gene match: 3.